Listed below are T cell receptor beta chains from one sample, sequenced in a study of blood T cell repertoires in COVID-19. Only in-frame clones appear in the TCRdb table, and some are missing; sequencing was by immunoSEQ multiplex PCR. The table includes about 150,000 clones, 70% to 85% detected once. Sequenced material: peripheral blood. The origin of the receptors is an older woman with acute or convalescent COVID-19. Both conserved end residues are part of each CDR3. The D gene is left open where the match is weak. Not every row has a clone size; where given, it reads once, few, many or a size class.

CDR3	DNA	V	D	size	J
CASSNQGQGNTEAFF	TGTGCCAGCAGCAACCAGGGACAGGGGAACACTGAAGCTTTCTTT	TRBV6-6	TRBD1	many	TRBJ1-1
CASSPRGGADPGELFF	TGTGCCAGCAGCCCTCGGGGGGGGGCCGATCCCGGGGAGCTGTTTTTT	TRBV6-6	TRBD2	once	TRBJ2-2
CASSLVMAGSGNTIYF	TGTGCCAGCAGCTTAGTTATGGCCGGGTCTGGAAACACCATATATTTT	TRBV7-9	NA	NA	TRBJ1-3
CASSELPGYTEAFF	TGTGCCAGCAGTGAATTACCGGGTTACACTGAAGCTTTCTTT	TRBV7-9	NA	NA	TRBJ1-1
CASSGGGASYNSPLHF	TGTGCCAGCTCAGGTGGAGGGGCCTCCTATAATTCACCCCTCCACTTT	TRBV18	NA	NA	TRBJ1-6
CASSLAGTVMNTEAFF	TGCGCCAGCAGCTTGGCCGGGACAGTAATGAACACTGAAGCTTTCTTT	TRBV5-1	TRBD1	NA	TRBJ1-1
CASSLTAPPRETQYF	TGTGCCAGCTCTCTTACCGCCCCCCCGAGGGAGACCCAGTACTTC	TRBV18	NA	NA	TRBJ2-5
CASSTGTGMNTEAFF	TGTGCCAGCTCAACCGGGACAGGCATGAACACTGAAGCTTTCTTT	TRBV18	TRBD1	NA	TRBJ1-1
CASSLRTGEETQYF	TGCGCCAGCAGCCTTCGGACAGGGGAAGAGACCCAGTACTTC	TRBV4-1	TRBD1	NA	TRBJ2-5
CASSLPTVNYGYTF	TGTGCCAGCAGCTTGCCAACAGTTAACTATGGCTACACCTTC	TRBV5-4	NA	few	TRBJ1-2